This TCR beta chain was captured in a study of blood T cell repertoires in COVID-19. Study-level information: Sites across the United States, Italy and Spain contributed samples from acute and convalescent COVID-19. PBMCs, B-cell-depleted T cells, or T cells were the source of the cDNA or gDNA that made up the material.

The V gene end was trimmed by 3 bases and the J gene end by 8 bases; junction bases not matched to a gene: 13. In germline, CDR1 is SGHRS, CDR2 YFSETQ. The length of the CDR3 is 16 residues. Methods used by the authors: It was from reference gene primer amplification that nucleated cell counts were estimated. Method: immunoSEQ multiplex PCR; TCRdb's copy keeps in-frame clones and lacks some. The V and J calls and clone size were taken over from that table, and D and trimming were inferred from the DNA. The repertoire consists of roughly 200,000 clones, with 70% to 80% occurring once and the leading ten covering around 6%. Seattle enrolled patients during active infection and tracked them longitudinally.

The chain combines TRBV5-1 with TRBJ2-1; 8 bases map to TRBD1. Source material: peripheral blood. This clonotype was sampled from a woman aged 40 to 50 with COVID-19, enrolled during active disease. DNA of the CDR3: TGCGCCAGCAGCTCCTATGCGGACAGGGCTAGGGATGAGCAGTTCTTC. Its protein product is CASSSYADRARDEQFF.